This entry is about one TCR beta chain. Its recognized antigen is unknown. The sample holds no much larger clone one base away, and base qualities are not on file. To prepare the library, the immunoSEQ multiplex PCR assay was applied. The multiplex PCR relied on a mix of 60 forward primers for TCR Vbeta segments and 13 reverse primers for TCR Jbeta segments. Amplification of the CDR3 region of rearranged TCR beta genes was performed with a multiplex PCR assay on genomic DNA. The amplified TCR beta libraries were sequenced on the Illumina HiSeq System as 87-base-pair reads. Processing in the source paper ran as follows. In a later analysis, some 80 million unique TCR beta chains were counted across the 500 to 850 repertoires, and around 10 million of these chains were shared by at least two donors. To remove PCR and sequencing errors, raw reads were error-corrected and collapsed into unique sequences using a nearest-neighbor algorithm that merged closely related sequences. Alignment of CDR3 sequences to IMGT reference sequences was used to assign V, D and J gene segments. For a sequence to be retained, a match of at least six nucleotides was required to both a V gene segment and a J gene segment. Rearrangements were called productive when the CDR3 lacked stop codons and stayed in frame with V and J; all others were non-productive. Following IMGT convention, CDR3 was defined as the stretch from the second conserved V-encoded cysteine up to the conserved J-encoded phenylalanine. The earlier analysis of some 580 of the donors excluded any sequence lacking an unambiguous match to a single V gene segment. In an earlier analysis of 587 of the donors, V segments were called functional above 56.7% productive rearrangements and were called segregating when the between-donor standard deviation exceeded 5%. To diagnose cytomegalovirus status from the catalog of TCR beta chain sequences, a statistical classification framework was built. V and J gene assignment, in a later analysis, came from comparing TCR nucleotide sequences with IMGT/GENE-DB human TR gene sequences. A later analysis assigned CDR3 sequences and most-parsimonious VDJ recombination scenarios with the TCRdist pipeline. In a later analysis, each TCR beta chain was defined by its CDR3 amino acid sequence together with its V-gene family, and reads lacking a unique V-gene family were excluded. A later analysis removed 450 to 600 highly shared, low-generation-probability nucleotide sequences to deal with suspected cross-contamination and a sequencing artifact. In a later analysis, a clonal expansion index for each public chain was calculated from normalized within-repertoire ranks of inferred template counts. A later analysis computed generation probabilities with a VDJ recombination model fitted to out-of-frame rearrangements, and checked the results against IGoR. Hypergeometric tests were used in a later analysis to score TCR-TCR, TCR-HLA and TCR-CMV co-occurrence, with a repertoire-size bias correction applied to the TCR pairs. To estimate false discovery rates, a later analysis permuted the HLA or CMV assignments 20 times. A later analysis grouped co-occurring TCRs with DBSCAN, adding TCRdist sequence similarity when clustering within HLA-allele-positive subsets. For co-occurrence clustering, repertoires with fewer than 30,000 or more than 120,000 public chains were excluded, along with four or five repertoires with anomalous nucleotide sharing. TCRdb took over this immuneACCESS table, retaining in-frame rearrangements with V and J assigned. Such tables are incomplete; in checked studies, under half of the missing clones stem from an unresolved V gene, and the remainder is unexplained. V, J and clone size derive from that table, while D and trimming were established from the DNA sequence. A total of some 140,000 clones appear in this sample, around 75% of them only once. Clones ranked in the top ten supply 3.1% of the sample.

This specimen comes from a study of cytomegalovirus exposure and HLA in healthy donors (dated 2017 in TCRdb). In terms of the full investigation: An earlier analysis of approximately 590 of the donors reported about 290 Gb of sequence data and more than 90 million unique TCR beta sequences from 150 million to 200 million T cells. Roughly 300 gigabases of sequencing data and tens of millions of unique TCR sequences were included in an early release covering under 650 HLA-typed donors. Of the 300 to 500 genotyped donors, 75% to 85% were placed in the genetic ancestry cluster associated with self-reported Caucasian donors. The study aimed to test whether cataloging public T cell receptors could reveal signatures of past pathogen exposure. The study profiled the T cell repertoires of 666 subjects by immunosequencing and related them to cytomegalovirus serostatus. In addition to the first cohort of 666 subjects, a separate validation cohort of 120 different subjects was used. To predict cytomegalovirus infection status, the study combined high-throughput TCR immunosequencing, statistical association of individual TCRs with disease status, and machine learning. To study patterns of TCR occurrence, a later analysis re-analyzed previously published TCR beta repertoires from several hundred donors and added high-resolution HLA genotyping. Rather than using new phenotypic data, the later analysis identified candidate immune exposures from TCR beta sequences and from how often those sequences occurred across donors. In an earlier analysis of roughly 540 of the donors, high-throughput TCR beta sequencing was used to judge whether each TCR beta V gene segment behaved as functional or pseudogenic. Alongside the repertoire data, information on donor age, sex, ethnicity and CMV serostatus was compiled. A later genetic analysis used genome-wide SNP genotypes for about 65% of the 666 donors, treating that subset as a discovery cohort. All discovery cohort repertoires had been generated using a single sequencing platform. HLA typing covered class I and class II loci at four-digit resolution. Typing coverage differed by locus: A, B, C, DRB1 and DQB1 were typed in roughly 620-630 donors, DQA1 in about 500, DPA1 in around 600, and DPB1 in roughly 470. About five DR-DQ haplotypes were handled as single units for association and clustering, since linkage in the cohort was strong. Among around 400 genotyped donors of the cohort, an average of around 240,000 unique TCR beta nucleotide sequences were sequenced per donor, approximately 20% of them non-productive. General conclusions and limits of the study: Because HLA typing was unavailable for some donors at each locus, only the typed subset was used in association tests. A later analysis reported that several top co-occurrence clusters appeared linked to parvovirus B19, influenza, CMV and Epstein-Barr virus. A later genetic analysis associated a missense DCLRE1C variant with V-gene and J-gene trimming of TCR beta chains, and an independent cohort replicated the association. A group of highly shared sequence variants was considered likely to be a technical artifact of the sequencing pipeline. In vitro tests confirmed that three of the cytomegalovirus-associated TCR beta chains recognize cytomegalovirus antigens. The only immune exposure information available for the cohort was CMV serostatus. In a later analysis, HLA-associated TCR beta chains were found to be more clonally expanded and to have lower generation probabilities than equally common non-associated chains. A further reported finding was that TCR beta sequences accurately predicted the HLA-A and HLA-B alleles for most subjects in the first cohort. Some IMGT-functional V segments, including TRBV6-2 and TRBV6-3, could not be distinguished by the 87-base-pair reads and were therefore excluded. Linkage disequilibrium might explain the correlated functional status among segregating V segments, but an unknown experimental factor could not be ruled out. Because counts were too low, roughly 16 rarely observed V segments, including chromosome 9 orphons, were excluded from the earlier analysis of some 590 of the donors. Broadly in line with IMGT annotations, most TCR beta V segments showed up in productive rearrangements about 87% or about 30% of the time in an earlier analysis of approximately 600 of the donors. The study listed 150 to 200 TCR beta chains as associated with cytomegalovirus. The classifier was reported to diagnose cytomegalovirus status with high specificity and sensitivity in both the original cohort and the validation cohort. Assigning TCR associations to individual alleles was difficult when HLA alleles, especially DR and DQ, strongly co-occurred. In a later analysis, TCR association rates were found to vary across HLA loci, with the most associated TCRs seen for DRB1 alleles and the fewest for HLA-C alleles. In a later genetic analysis, fewer N-insertions in productive TCRs were reported among donors in an Asian-associated ancestry cluster than the approximately 670-donor mean. Presence/absence analyses assumed roughly uniform sequencing depth across donors, an assumption that may not hold. While some public TCRs were present in many individuals, most TCR sequences turned up only very rarely across donors. The authors suggested that the approach could potentially be generalized to other disease states and immunological phenotypes. Specific HLA alleles were associated with 15,000 to 20,000 TCR beta sequences at a false discovery rate of 0.05 in a later analysis. According to a later analysis, most CMV-associated TCR beta chains appeared to be HLA-restricted, and the HLA associations seemed to be driven largely by CMV exposure. This cohort had only TCR beta chains sequenced, and the lack of alpha or paired-chain data limited which features could be detected.

The cohort comprised fewer than 750 healthy bone marrow donors. All cohort members were sampled while nominally healthy, although unrecorded immune exposures were likely present. The donor tested CMV seronegative and was one of the 352 seronegative cohort members. A peripheral blood sample was collected from each donor, and TCR beta sequencing was performed on peripheral blood mononuclear cells. The Qiagen DNeasy Blood Extraction Kit was used to extract genomic DNA from the blood cell samples. V gives up 1 base and J gives up 5 bases, and the segment between their germline ends measures 15 bases. Reading the germline V gene gives CDR1 SGDLS and CDR2 YYNGEE. The CDR3 runs 15 residues from the cysteine to the phenylalanine. Left in the record is the CDR3 DNA by itself, 45 bases read in frame from the first base.

This receptor was obtained from a female donor in good health and CMV-seronegative. Sequencing was done on a sample of PBMCs. This chain is built from TRBV9 and TRBJ1-2, and the D gene may be TRBD1, 5 bases matching. The CDR3 loop reads CASSVNHGGWYGYTF. The nucleotide sequence is TGTGCCAGCAGCGTAAACCACGGGGGTTGGTATGGCTACACCTTC.